This record looks at one TCR beta chain sequence and its context. Its target is not known. The data originate from a study of blood T cells in healthy people across ages. Study outcomes and limitations: Unsorted PBMCs blocked a conclusive comparison of naive and antigen-experienced cells.

Donors gave about 9.3 milliliters of peripheral blood apiece. At least 5 micrograms of total RNA were extracted per sample. CDR1 is SGHVS and CDR2 is FNYEAQ in the germline V gene. V was pared by 5 bases and J by 0 bases, with 7 bases of the junction left unmatched. This CDR3 has 17 amino acids. PCR was performed a second time for about 7 to 11 cycles using a sample-barcoded 5' primer and a J-beta primer mix. MiXCR, run by TCRdb on the 5' RACE reads, gives a single entry per CDR3 protein. The sample carries around 750,000 distinct CDR3 sequences, roughly 53% recorded once. The sequenced sample consisted of blood. The origin of this receptor is an elderly man in good health. V is TRBV7-6 and J is TRBJ2-6; TRBD1 matches at 7 bases. The CDR3 region has the DNA TGTGCCAGCAGCCTCACAGGGGTGCGCTCTGGGGCCAACGTCCTGACTTTC. The encoded protein is CASSLTGVRSGANVLTF.